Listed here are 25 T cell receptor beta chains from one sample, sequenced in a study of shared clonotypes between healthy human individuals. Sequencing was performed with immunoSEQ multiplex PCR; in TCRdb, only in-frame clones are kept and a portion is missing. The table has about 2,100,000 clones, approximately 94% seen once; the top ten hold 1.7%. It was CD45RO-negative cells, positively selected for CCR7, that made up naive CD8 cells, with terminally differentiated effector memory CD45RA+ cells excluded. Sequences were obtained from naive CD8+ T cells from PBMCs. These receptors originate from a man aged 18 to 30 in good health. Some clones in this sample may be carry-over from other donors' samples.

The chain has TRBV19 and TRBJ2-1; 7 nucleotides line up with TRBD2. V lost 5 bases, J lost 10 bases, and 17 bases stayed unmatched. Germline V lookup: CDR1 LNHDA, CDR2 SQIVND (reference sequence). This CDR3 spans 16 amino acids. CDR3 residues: CASSPGLVLSLWEQFF. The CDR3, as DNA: TGTGCCAGTAGTCCTGGACTAGTTCTCTCTCTTTGGGAGCAGTTCTTC.

The CDR3 DNA reads TGTGCCACCAGCAGAGATTTTCGGGGGGCGGACGAGCAGTACTTC. Translated, it gives CATSRDFRGADEQYF. V gene TRBV15 combines with J gene TRBJ2-7, with D maybe TRBD2 (7 bases). V lost 0 bases, J lost 5 bases, and 14 bases lay in between. CDR3 length equals 15 residues. CDR1 is LNHNV, CDR2 YYDKDF, per germline (reference sequence). Full variable domain (remainder filled in from reference TRBV15 and TRBJ2-7): DAMVIQNPRYQVTQFGKPVTLSCSQTLNHNVMYWYQQKSSQAPKLLFHYYDKDFNNEADTPDNFQSRRPNTSFCFLDIRSPGLGDTAMYLCATSRDFRGADEQYFGPGTRLTVT.

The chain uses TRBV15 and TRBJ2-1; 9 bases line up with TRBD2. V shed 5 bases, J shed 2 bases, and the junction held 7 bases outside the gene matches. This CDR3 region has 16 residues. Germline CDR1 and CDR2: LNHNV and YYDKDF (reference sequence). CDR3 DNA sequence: TGTGCCACCAGCCCAACTAGCGGGCGGACCTACAATGAGCAGTTCTTC. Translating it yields CATSPTSGRTYNEQFF.

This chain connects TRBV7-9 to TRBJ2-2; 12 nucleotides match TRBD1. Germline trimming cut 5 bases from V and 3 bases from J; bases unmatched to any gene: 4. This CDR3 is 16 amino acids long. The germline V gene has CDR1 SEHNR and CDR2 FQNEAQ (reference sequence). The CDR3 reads CASSPGQGADTGELFF. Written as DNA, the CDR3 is TGTGCCAGCAGCCCGGGACAGGGGGCAGACACCGGGGAGCTGTTTTTT.

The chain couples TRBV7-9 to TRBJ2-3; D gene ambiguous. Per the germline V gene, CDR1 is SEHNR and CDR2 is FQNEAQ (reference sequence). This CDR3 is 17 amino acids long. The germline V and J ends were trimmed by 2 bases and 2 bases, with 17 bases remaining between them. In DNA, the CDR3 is TGTGCCAGCAGCTTATTGGGTCCGAGCAGAGCCACAGATACGCAGTATTTT. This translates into CASSLLGPSRATDTQYF.

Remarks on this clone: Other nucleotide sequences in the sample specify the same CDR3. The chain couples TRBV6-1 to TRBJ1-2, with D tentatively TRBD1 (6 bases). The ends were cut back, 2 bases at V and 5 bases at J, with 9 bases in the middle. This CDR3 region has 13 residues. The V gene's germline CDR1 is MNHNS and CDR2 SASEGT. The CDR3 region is CASSERGGYGYTF. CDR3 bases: TGTGCCAGCAGTGAAAGGGGGGGTTATGGCTACACCTTC.

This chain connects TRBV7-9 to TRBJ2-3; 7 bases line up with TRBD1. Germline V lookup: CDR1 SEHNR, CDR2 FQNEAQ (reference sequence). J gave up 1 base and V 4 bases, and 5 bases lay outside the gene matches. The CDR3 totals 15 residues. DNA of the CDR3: TGTGCCAGCAGCTACCGGGACAGCCGCACAGATACGCAGTATTTT. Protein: CASSYRDSRTDTQYF.

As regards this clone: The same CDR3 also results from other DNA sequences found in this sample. The CDR3 reads CASSLTHEQFF. The DNA of the CDR3 is TGCGCCAGCAGCTTGACCCACGAGCAGTTCTTC. The chain joins TRBV5-1 to TRBJ2-1; D not certain. This CDR3 contains 11 residues. V was shortened by 1 base and J by 10 bases, with 6 bases between the two germline ends. Germline CDR1 SGHRS, CDR2 YFSETQ. The variable domain in full, with the rest retrieved from reference TRBV5-1 and TRBJ2-1, is KAGVTQTPRYLIKTRGQQVTLSCSPISGHRSVSWYQQTPGQGLQFLFEYFSETQRNKGNFPGRFSGRQFSNSRSEMNVSTLELGDSALYLCASSLTHEQFFGPGTRLTVL.

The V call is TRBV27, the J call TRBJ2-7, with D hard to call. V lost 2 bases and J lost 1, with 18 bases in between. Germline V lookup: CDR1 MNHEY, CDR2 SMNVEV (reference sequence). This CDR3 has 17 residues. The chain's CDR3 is CASSLKAGVKASYEQYF. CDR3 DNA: TGTGCCAGCAGTTTAAAAGCAGGAGTCAAGGCTTCCTACGAGCAGTACTTC.

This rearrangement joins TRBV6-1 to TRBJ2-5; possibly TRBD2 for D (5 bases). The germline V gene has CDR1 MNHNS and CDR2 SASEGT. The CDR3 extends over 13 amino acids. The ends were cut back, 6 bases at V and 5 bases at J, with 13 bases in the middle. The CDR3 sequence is CASRVLGSETQYF. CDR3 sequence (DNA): TGTGCCAGCAGGGTACTAGGGTCGGAGACCCAGTACTTC.

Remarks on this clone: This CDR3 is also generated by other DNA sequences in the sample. In nucleotides, the CDR3 is TGTGCCAGCAGTTATTCCGGGGAGCTGTTTTTT. Amino acid sequence: CASSYSGELFF. V gene TRBV28 combines with J gene TRBJ2-2, with D unclear. V lost 4 bases and J lost 6, with 3 bases in between. The germline V gene encodes CDR1 MDHEN and CDR2 SYDVKM. The CDR3 spans 11 residues.

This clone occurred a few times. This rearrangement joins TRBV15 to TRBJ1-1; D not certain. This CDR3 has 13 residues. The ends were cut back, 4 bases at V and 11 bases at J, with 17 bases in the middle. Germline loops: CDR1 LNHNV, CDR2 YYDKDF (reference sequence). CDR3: CATSTDWDASAFF. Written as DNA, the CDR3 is TGTGCCACCAGCACTGATTGGGATGCTTCTGCTTTCTTT.

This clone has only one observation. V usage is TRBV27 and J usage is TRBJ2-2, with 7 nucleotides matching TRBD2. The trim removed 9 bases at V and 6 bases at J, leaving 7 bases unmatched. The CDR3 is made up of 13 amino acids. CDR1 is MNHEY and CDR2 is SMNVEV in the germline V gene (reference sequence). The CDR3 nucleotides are TGTGCCAGTAAGGAGCGGGGCCCCGGGGAGCTGTTTTTT. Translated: CASKERGPGELFF.

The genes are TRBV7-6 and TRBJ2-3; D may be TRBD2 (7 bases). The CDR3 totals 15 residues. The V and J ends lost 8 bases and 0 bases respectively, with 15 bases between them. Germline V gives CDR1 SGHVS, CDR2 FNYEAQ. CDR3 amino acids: CASGEGTTSTDTQYF. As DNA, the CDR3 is TGTGCCAGCGGGGAGGGGACAACTAGCACAGATACGCAGTATTTT.

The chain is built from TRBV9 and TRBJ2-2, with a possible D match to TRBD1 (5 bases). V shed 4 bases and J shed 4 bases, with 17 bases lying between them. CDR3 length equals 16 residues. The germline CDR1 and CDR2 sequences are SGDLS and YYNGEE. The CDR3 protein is CASSILGSTGTGELFF. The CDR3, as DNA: TGTGCCAGCAGCATACTCGGGTCCACAGGCACCGGGGAGCTGTTTTTT. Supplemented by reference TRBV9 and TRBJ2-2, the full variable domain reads DSGVTQTPKHLITATGQRVTLRCSPRSGDLSVYWYQQSLDQGLQFLIQYYNGEERAKGNILERFSAQQFPDLHSELNLSSLELGDSALYFCASSILGSTGTGELFFGEGSRLTVL.

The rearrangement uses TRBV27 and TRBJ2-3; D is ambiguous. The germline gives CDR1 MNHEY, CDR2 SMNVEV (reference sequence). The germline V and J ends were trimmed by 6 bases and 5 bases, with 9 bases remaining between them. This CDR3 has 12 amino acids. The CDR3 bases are TGTGCCAGCAGATCCAGAAGAGATACGCAGTATTTT. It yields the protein CASRSRRDTQYF.

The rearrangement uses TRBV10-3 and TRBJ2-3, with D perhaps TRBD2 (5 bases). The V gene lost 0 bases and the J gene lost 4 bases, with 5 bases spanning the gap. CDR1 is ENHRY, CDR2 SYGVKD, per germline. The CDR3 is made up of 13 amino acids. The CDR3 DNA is TGTGCCATCAGTGAGTCGAGGGCAGATACGCAGTATTTT. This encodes CAISESRADTQYF.

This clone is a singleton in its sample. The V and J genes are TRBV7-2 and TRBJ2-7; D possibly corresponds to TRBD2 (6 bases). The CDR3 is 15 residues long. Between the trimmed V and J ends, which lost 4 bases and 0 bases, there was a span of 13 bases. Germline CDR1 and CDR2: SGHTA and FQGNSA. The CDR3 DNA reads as TGTGCCAGCAGCTGGTCTAGCGCCCTCTCCTACGAGCAGTACTTC. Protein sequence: CASSWSSALSYEQYF.

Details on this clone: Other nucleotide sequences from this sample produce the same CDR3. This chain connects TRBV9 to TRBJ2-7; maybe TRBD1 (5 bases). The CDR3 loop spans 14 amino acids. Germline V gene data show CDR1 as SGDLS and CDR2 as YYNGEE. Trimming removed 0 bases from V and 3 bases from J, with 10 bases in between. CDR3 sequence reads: CASSVGRVGYEQYF. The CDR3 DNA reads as TGTGCCAGCAGCGTAGGCAGGGTGGGCTACGAGCAGTACTTC.

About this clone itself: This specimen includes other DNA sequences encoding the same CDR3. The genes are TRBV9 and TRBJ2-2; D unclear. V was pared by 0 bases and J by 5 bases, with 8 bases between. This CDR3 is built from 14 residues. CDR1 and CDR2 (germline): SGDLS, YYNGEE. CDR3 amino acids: CASSVEGFTGELFF. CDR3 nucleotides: TGTGCCAGCAGCGTAGAGGGTTTTACCGGGGAGCTGTTTTTT.

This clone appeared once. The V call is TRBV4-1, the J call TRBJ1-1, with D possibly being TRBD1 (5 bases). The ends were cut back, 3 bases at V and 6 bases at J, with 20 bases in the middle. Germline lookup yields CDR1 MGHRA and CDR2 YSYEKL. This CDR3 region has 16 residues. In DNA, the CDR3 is TGCGCCAGCAGCCACCCCACCGGGGGAATGAGGGCTGAAGCTTTCTTT. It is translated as CASSHPTGGMRAEAFF.

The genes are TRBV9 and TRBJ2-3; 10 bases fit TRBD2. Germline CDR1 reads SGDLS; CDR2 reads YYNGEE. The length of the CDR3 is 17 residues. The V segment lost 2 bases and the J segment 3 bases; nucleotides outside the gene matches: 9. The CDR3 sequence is CASSVGAAGGYTDTQYF. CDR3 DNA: TGTGCCAGCAGCGTGGGGGCAGCGGGAGGGTATACAGATACGCAGTATTTT. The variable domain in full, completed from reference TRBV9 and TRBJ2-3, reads DSGVTQTPKHLITATGQRVTLRCSPRSGDLSVYWYQQSLDQGLQFLIQYYNGEERAKGNILERFSAQQFPDLHSELNLSSLELGDSALYFCASSVGAAGGYTDTQYFGPGTRLTVL.

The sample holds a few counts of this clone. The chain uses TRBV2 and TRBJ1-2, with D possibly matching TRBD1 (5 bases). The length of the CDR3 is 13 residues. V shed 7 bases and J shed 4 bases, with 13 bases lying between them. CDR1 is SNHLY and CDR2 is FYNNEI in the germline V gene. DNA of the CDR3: TGTGCCAGCATGGGGCGACGAGGCTATGGCTACACCTTC. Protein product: CASMGRRGYGYTF.

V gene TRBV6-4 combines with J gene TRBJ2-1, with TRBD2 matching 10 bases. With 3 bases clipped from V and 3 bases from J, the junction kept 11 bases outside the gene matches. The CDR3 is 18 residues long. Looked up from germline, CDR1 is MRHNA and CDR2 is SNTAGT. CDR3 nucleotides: TGTGCCAGCAGTGAGTGGGCTAGCGGGAGAGAAGTCTACAATGAGCAGTTCTTC. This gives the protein CASSEWASGREVYNEQFF.

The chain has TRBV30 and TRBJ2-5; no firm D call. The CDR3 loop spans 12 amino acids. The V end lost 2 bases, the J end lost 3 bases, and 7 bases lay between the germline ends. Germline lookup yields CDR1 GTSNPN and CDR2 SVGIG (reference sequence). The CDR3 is CAWSSWEETQYF. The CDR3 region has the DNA TGTGCCTGGAGTTCGTGGGAAGAGACCCAGTACTTC.